This T cell receptor (beta chain) was obtained from a study of PD-1 blockade in mismatch repair-deficient tumors. The method was immunoSEQ multiplex PCR; TCRdb's version includes in-frame clones alone and lacks a portion of them. The sample holds about 68,000 clones; 78% are singletons and the top ten take 4.5% to 7%. Germline CDR1 SGHDT, CDR2 YYEEEE. V was clipped by 6 bases and J by 0 bases; unmatched bases: 5. CDR3 length equals 15 residues. General study findings and limits: After pembrolizumab, tumor-resident clones rose rapidly, then generally contracted before radiologic responses.

As to this clone: The target antigen is unknown.

The gene calls are TRBV5-6 and TRBJ2-3, with 9 positions matching TRBD1. This receptor was identified in an adult with mismatch repair-deficient cancer. This specimen consisted of peripheral blood, obtained 2 weeks after starting pembrolizumab. The DNA of the CDR3 is TGTGCCAGCAAATGGACAGGGGCCAGCACAGATACGCAGTATTTT. It encodes CASKWTGASTDTQYF.